Presented here are 8 T cell receptor beta chains from one specimen sequenced in a study of CD8+ T cells in alopecia areata. cDNA serving as the sequencing template came from extracted, reverse transcribed RNA. Clones were sequenced by immunoSEQ multiplex PCR, and TCRdb holds only the in-frame ones, with some missing. The table shows about 180,000 clones, with about 47% occurring only once. Noted treatment: oral pan-JAK inhibitor, 5-10 mg twice daily. Sequences were derived from CD8+ T cells sorted from blood, sampled at week 52, from a patient treated with tofacitinib. These receptors all come from a human donor with alopecia areata.

The rearrangement uses TRBV9 and TRBJ2-1; 12 bases agree with TRBD2. V lost 3 bases and J lost 8; bases outside the gene matches: 6. CDR1 is SGDLS and CDR2 is YYNGEE in the germline V gene. This CDR3 is 15 amino acids long. Here the CDR3 reads CASSEASGGAHEQFF. As DNA, the CDR3 is TGTGCCAGCAGCGAGGCTAGCGGGGGGGCTCATGAGCAGTTCTTC. The full variable domain, its missing parts supplied by reference TRBV9 and TRBJ2-1, is DSGVTQTPKHLITATGQRVTLRCSPRSGDLSVYWYQQSLDQGLQFLIQYYNGEERAKGNILERFSAQQFPDLHSELNLSSLELGDSALYFCASSEASGGAHEQFFGPGTRLTVL.

The chain links TRBV29-1 to TRBJ2-5, with 9 positions matching TRBD2. This CDR3 contains 14 residues. CDR1 SQVTM and CDR2 ANQGSEA come from the germline V gene. V gave up 2 bases and J gave up 3 bases; unmatched junction bases: 4. CDR3 region: CSVELASGEETQYF. CDR3 DNA: TGCAGCGTTGAATTGGCTAGCGGGGAAGAGACCCAGTACTTC. The full variable domain, rest sourced from reference TRBV29-1 and TRBJ2-5, is SAVISQKPSRDICQRGTSLTIQCQVDSQVTMMFWYRQQPGQSLTLIATANQGSEATYESGFVIDKFPISRPNLTFSTLTVSNMSPEDSSIYLCSVELASGEETQYFGPGTRLLVL.

This clone was counted a few times. This chain uses TRBV27 with TRBJ1-2; D is possibly TRBD1 (6 bases). The CDR3 sequence is 14 residues long. With 5 bases removed from V and 4 bases from J, the gap between germline ends came to 14 bases. Germline V gives CDR1 MNHEY, CDR2 SMNVEV (reference sequence). The CDR3 DNA is TGTGCCAGCAGTGCCACAGAGGGGGGCTATGGCTACACCTTC. As protein: CASSATEGGYGYTF.

The chain joins TRBV30 to TRBJ1-2, with a tentative D call TRBD1 (6 bases). The CDR3 contains 15 residues. Looked up from germline, CDR1 is GTSNPN and CDR2 is SVGIG (reference sequence). The ends were cut back, 0 bases at V and 5 bases at J, with 16 bases in the middle. In nucleotides, the CDR3 is TGTGCCTGGAGTGTACAGGGCAGGGTAGATTATGGCTACACCTTC. It is translated as CAWSVQGRVDYGYTF.

The chain uses TRBV7-2 and TRBJ1-2; D is undetermined. The V gene lost 3 bases and the J gene lost 3 bases, with 17 bases spanning the gap. The CDR3 totals 16 residues. Germline CDR1 is SGHTA and CDR2 is FQGNSA. This chain's CDR3 is CASSFSGGTSDYGYTF. The CDR3, as DNA: TGTGCCAGCAGCTTTAGTGGAGGTACTTCGGACTATGGCTACACCTTC.

V is TRBV29-1 and J is TRBJ1-1; 7 nucleotides agree with TRBD1. Germline CDR1 and CDR2: SQVTM and ANQGSEA. The CDR3 runs to 14 residues. Trimming took 7 bases from V and 4 from J; bases not matched to a gene: 12. The CDR3 bases are TGCAGCGCCTCGTCCCAGGGGGGAGGCACTGAAGCTTTCTTT. It yields the protein CSASSQGGGTEAFF.

The CDR3 coding sequence is TGTGCCAGCAGCCGTCCGGGACAGGGTTATGTCTACGAGCAGTACTTC. Residues: CASSRPGQGYVYEQYF. The genes are TRBV5-6 and TRBJ2-7, with 9 bases identical to TRBD1. J lost 3 bases, V lost 4 bases, and 11 bases had no gene match. The CDR3 consists of 16 residues. Germline V CDR1 and CDR2: SGHDT, YYEEEE.

The J gene is TRBJ2-1, the V gene TRBV27; D is perhaps TRBD2 (7 bases). Germline V CDR1 and CDR2: MNHEY, SMNVEV (reference sequence). The CDR3 contains 14 residues. V was shortened by 6 bases and J by 6 bases, with 15 bases between the two germline ends. In nucleotides, the CDR3 is TGTGCCAGCAGACTTGGGGGGGGCCCCAATGAGCAGTTCTTC. It translates to CASRLGGGPNEQFF.